This T cell receptor beta chain was recorded in a study of T cell responses to AZD1222 COVID-19 vaccine. Clones were sequenced by immunoSEQ multiplex PCR, and TCRdb holds only the in-frame ones, with some missing. This table has 150,000 to 200,000 clones, less than 95% appearing once. The CDR3 contains 14 residues. The ends were cut back, 3 bases at V and 4 bases at J, with 10 bases in the middle. Germline values: CDR1 SEHNR, CDR2 FQNEAQ (reference sequence). Findings and limits, study-wide: Variant regions that are unmutated are reportedly the target of nearly half of spike-specific TCRs. Spike as a whole was targeted by vaccine-associated CD4 TCRs, dominant at 160-218 and 743-854.

As concerns this clone: Antigen unknown.

The sequencing used peripheral blood, collected on day 0 of AZD1222 vaccination. The source of this sequence is an adult in good health. This chain uses TRBV7-9 with TRBJ2-1; no reliable D call. CDR3 nucleotides: TGTGCCAGCAGCTTTAGTACAGCGTACAATGAGCAGTTCTTC. It specifies CASSFSTAYNEQFF.